This passage covers 22 T cell receptor beta chains from one sample sequenced in a study of control samples from healthy donors and cancer patients. Libraries were prepared by immunoSEQ multiplex PCR; TCRdb keeps only in-frame clonotypes and omits some of them. The sample has roughly 12,000 clones; approximately 93% are singletons. Source material: PBMCs. The receptors come from a man in his 70s with head and neck cancer.

V is TRBV5-6 and J is TRBJ2-3; 11 positions match TRBD2. This CDR3 is built from 18 residues. With V trimmed by 5 bases and J by 0 bases, 11 bases remained unmatched. Germline lookup yields CDR1 SGHDT and CDR2 YYEEEE. The CDR3: CASRSTSGGKLSTDTQYF. The DNA of the CDR3 is TGTGCCAGCAGGAGTACTAGCGGGGGTAAATTGAGCACAGATACGCAGTATTTT.

V usage is TRBV27 and J usage is TRBJ2-7; maybe TRBD1 (6 bases). This CDR3 region has 15 residues. V lost 6 bases and J 0 bases, leaving 15 bases between the germline ends. Germline V lookup: CDR1 MNHEY, CDR2 SMNVEV (reference sequence). For the CDR3, the DNA is TGTGCCAGCAGCCCGGACAGTATACGCTCCTACGAGCAGTACTTC. Its protein is CASSPDSIRSYEQYF.

The chain carries TRBV27 and TRBJ2-5; D may match TRBD1 or TRBD2 (6 bases each). The CDR3 is made up of 16 amino acids. Trimming stripped 4 bases from V and 2 bases from J, with 17 bases between. Per the germline V gene, CDR1 is MNHEY and CDR2 is SMNVEV (reference sequence). Here the CDR3 reads CASSSALGAGQETQYF. In DNA, the CDR3 is TGTGCCAGCAGTTCAGCCTTGGGGGCGGGACAAGAGACCCAGTACTTC.

The rearrangement links TRBV28 to TRBJ1-3; D ambiguous. The V and J ends lost 5 bases and 0 bases respectively, with 14 bases between them. Germline V lookup: CDR1 MDHEN, CDR2 SYDVKM. CDR3 length: 16 amino acids. The CDR3 nucleotides read TGTGCCAGCAGTCCTGCGGGGATGAGCTCTGGAAACACCATATATTTT. Its translation: CASSPAGMSSGNTIYF.

The rearrangement links TRBV6-6 to TRBJ2-7, with D maybe TRBD1 (7 bases). The CDR3 extends over 16 amino acids. V was pared by 6 bases and J by 6 bases, with 24 bases between. The germline CDR1 and CDR2 sequences are MNHNY and SVGAGI (reference sequence). The CDR3 region is CASSQITGEAGGEQYF. The CDR3 nucleotides read TGTGCCAGCAGCCAAATAACAGGGGAGGCCGGCGGCGAGCAGTACTTC.

The gene calls are TRBV10-1 and TRBJ1-5; the D gene is possibly TRBD1 (5 bases). The ends were cut back, 4 bases at V and 1 base at J, with 17 bases in the middle. The CDR3 consists of 17 residues. Germline V gene sequence: CDR1 WNHNN, CDR2 SYGVQD (reference sequence). The CDR3: CASSVADRGRSNQPQHF. Here the CDR3 DNA reads TGCGCCAGCAGTGTAGCGGATCGGGGGAGAAGCAATCAGCCCCAGCATTTT.

V usage is TRBV10-3 and J usage is TRBJ2-3, with D unresolved. Germline V gene lookup returns CDR1 ENHRY and CDR2 SYGVKD. CDR3 length: 15 residues. V dropped 3 bases and J dropped 0 bases, with 10 bases sitting between them. CDR3 region: CAISDPDGSTDTQYF. The CDR3, as DNA: TGTGCCATCAGTGACCCGGACGGGAGCACAGATACGCAGTATTTT.

The rearrangement links TRBV27 to TRBJ2-1; perhaps TRBD1 as D (7 bases). V lost 2 bases, J lost 7 bases, and 24 bases lay in between. This CDR3 is built from 18 residues. Germline CDR1 and CDR2: MNHEY and SMNVEV (reference sequence). CDR3 residues: CASSLPRRLGGTENEQFF. CDR3 nucleotides: TGTGCCAGCAGTTTACCCCGACGGTTAGGAGGGACAGAGAATGAGCAGTTCTTC.

The gene calls are TRBV6-5 and TRBJ1-2; D unresolved. Germline V CDR1 and CDR2: MNHEY, SVGAGI. The CDR3 is 13 residues long. Trimming shortened V by 11 bases and J by 3 bases, and 16 bases separated the two germline ends. The DNA for the CDR3 is TGTGCCGGTAGACCGAACGGGGACTATGGCTACACCTTC. Translating it yields CAGRPNGDYGYTF.

The CDR3 sequence: CASSKVSGTGGACTEAFF. Here the CDR3 DNA reads TGTGCCAGCAGCAAAGTGTCCGGGACAGGGGGCGCATGCACTGAAGCTTTCTTT. The J gene is TRBJ1-1, the V gene TRBV21-1; whether TRBD1, the table's D call, matches the DNA was not checked. TRBV21-1 has pseudogene status. The CDR3 has 18 amino acids.

The chain joins TRBV28 to TRBJ2-3; TRBD2 might be the D (6 bases). V shed 3 bases and J shed 0 bases, with 10 bases lying between them. Looked up from germline, CDR1 is MDHEN and CDR2 is SYDVKM. This CDR3 is 15 amino acids long. As DNA, the CDR3 is TGTGCCAGCAGTTTTCGGCTAGCGAGCACAGATACGCAGTATTTT. The encoded protein is CASSFRLASTDTQYF. The variable domain in full, with the rest retrieved from reference TRBV28 and TRBJ2-3, is DVKVTQSSRYLVKRTGEKVFLECVQDMDHENMFWYRQDPGLGLRLIYFSYDVKMKEKGDIPEGYSVSREKKERFSLILESASTNQTSMYLCASSFRLASTDTQYFGPGTRLTVL.

J is TRBJ2-3 and V is TRBV18; D possibly corresponds to TRBD2 (5 bases). The CDR3 extends over 14 amino acids. The V end lost 2 bases, the J end lost 0 bases, and 6 bases lay between the germline ends. CDR1 and CDR2 from the germline V gene are KGHSH and LQKENI. DNA for the CDR3: TGTGCCAGCTCACCAGGGAGCAGCACAGATACGCAGTATTTT. Amino acids: CASSPGSSTDTQYF. Using reference TRBV18 and TRBJ2-3 for the parts outside the CDR3, the full variable domain is NAGVMQNPRHLVRRRGQEARLRCSPMKGHSHVYWYRQLPEEGLKFMVYLQKENIIDESGMPKERFSAEFPKEGPSILRIQQVVRGDSAAYFCASSPGSSTDTQYFGPGTRLTVL.

The rearrangement joins TRBV9 to TRBJ1-4, with D possibly being TRBD1 (5 bases). Germline V gives CDR1 SGDLS, CDR2 YYNGEE. With 3 bases removed from V and 5 bases from J, the gap between germline ends came to 11 bases. The CDR3 has 14 amino acids. For the CDR3, the DNA is TGTGCCAGCAGCGGGGCCGGGGCAAATGAAAAACTGTTTTTT. Its translation is CASSGAGANEKLFF.

This chain links TRBV5-1 with TRBJ2-1; TRBD2 matches 8 bases. The CDR3 has 16 amino acids. With 0 bases clipped from V and 1 base from J, the junction kept 3 bases outside the gene matches. The germline V gene has CDR1 SGHRS and CDR2 YFSETQ. This chain's CDR3 is CASSLGGGISYNEQFF. CDR3 DNA sequence: TGCGCCAGCAGCTTGGGCGGGGGGATTTCCTACAATGAGCAGTTCTTC.

V usage is TRBV27 and J usage is TRBJ2-5, with 9 nucleotides matching TRBD2. The trim removed 0 bases at V and 6 bases at J, leaving 14 bases unmatched. Germline V CDR1 and CDR2: MNHEY, SMNVEV (reference sequence). The CDR3 totals 18 residues. CDR3 residues: CASSLSGTSRPSEKTQYF. The DNA for the CDR3 is TGTGCCAGCAGTTTATCTGGGACTAGCAGACCAAGTGAAAAGACCCAGTACTTC.

This chain links TRBV10-1 with TRBJ1-1; D remains ambiguous. The CDR3 is made up of 14 amino acids. V was cut by 0 bases and J by 6 bases, with 11 bases left in between. Germline assignment: CDR1 WNHNN and CDR2 SYGVQD (reference sequence). CDR3 protein: CASSESGGRAEAFF. In DNA, the CDR3 is TGCGCCAGCAGTGAGTCGGGAGGGAGGGCTGAAGCTTTCTTT.

The chain has TRBV19 and TRBJ1-5; a weak D match, TRBD1 (6 bases). CDR3 length: 13 residues. V was clipped by 4 bases and J by 7 bases, with 11 bases between them. Looked up from germline, CDR1 is LNHDA and CDR2 is SQIVND (reference sequence). CDR3 in DNA: TGTGCCAGTAGTACCGAGGGGGACCAGCCCCAGCATTTT. This gives the protein CASSTEGDQPQHF.

This sequence joins TRBV7-9 and TRBJ1-2, with D maybe TRBD1 (6 bases). Per the germline V gene, CDR1 is SEHNR and CDR2 is FQNEAQ (reference sequence). Deletions cut 7 bases from V and 2 bases from J, with 17 bases between. The CDR3 is 15 residues long. CDR3 sequence (DNA): TGTGCCAGCACCAGGGCCCGGGACAACAACTATGGCTACACCTTC. Translated, it gives CASTRARDNNYGYTF.

The chain links TRBV10-1 to TRBJ2-3, with D perhaps assigned TRBD1 or TRBD2 (5 bases each). The V and J ends lost 7 bases and 4 bases respectively, with 15 bases between them. The CDR3 has 14 residues. Germline CDR1 is WNHNN and CDR2 is SYGVQD (reference sequence). CDR3 sequence (DNA): TGCGCCAGCACCCCGGGACCCGCAGCAGATACGCAGTATTTT. This codes for CASTPGPAADTQYF.

This rearrangement joins TRBV5-1 to TRBJ2-2; tentatively, D is TRBD1 or TRBD2 (5 bases each). V was trimmed by 6 bases and J by 1 base, leaving 37 bases between them. Germline V lookup: CDR1 SGHRS, CDR2 YFSETQ. CDR3 length: 23 residues. The CDR3 reads CASTPSGGRLTAQEQKNTGELFF. For the CDR3, the DNA is TGCGCCAGCACTCCCTCTGGGGGACGTTTGACGGCCCAAGAACAGAAGAACACCGGGGAGCTGTTTTTT.

The J gene is TRBJ2-2, the V gene TRBV5-5, with a tentative D call TRBD2 (6 bases). This CDR3 is 17 amino acids long. Trimming took off 4 bases at V and 3 bases at J, with 19 bases between the two ends. Germline V gives CDR1 SGHKS, CDR2 YYEKEE (reference sequence). CDR3 amino acids: CASSPGLGRRDTGELFF. The CDR3 nucleotides are TGTGCCAGCAGCCCCGGTTTAGGGAGGAGAGACACCGGGGAGCTGTTTTTT.

The chain has TRBV14 and TRBJ1-6; D is unresolved. Trimming removed 0 bases from V and 9 bases from J, with 6 bases in between. CDR3 size: 13 residues. Germline-derived CDR1 and CDR2 are SGHDN and FVKESK. The CDR3 sequence is CASSQEAGSPLHF. Written as DNA, the CDR3 is TGTGCCAGCAGCCAAGAGGCAGGTTCACCCCTCCACTTT.